These T cell receptor beta chains were read from a single sample in a study of cytomegalovirus exposure and HLA in healthy donors. This table comes from immunoSEQ multiplex PCR, and its TCRdb copy is limited to in-frame clones, with some not included. This table lists 200,000 to 250,000 clones. Sequences were obtained from PBMCs. The receptors shown here come from a woman between 25 and 40 years old in good health and CMV-seropositive. CDR3s include the opening cysteine and the closing phenylalanine or tryptophan. The D gene is left open where the match is weak.

V gene	J gene	D gene	CDR3 DNA	CDR3 protein
TRBV5-1	TRBJ2-7	TRBD2	TGCGCCAGCAGCTTGCCCGGGACTAGCGGGAGCCACGAGCAGTACTTC	CASSLPGTSGSHEQYF
TRBV6-5	TRBJ1-1	TRBD1	TGTGCCAGCAGTCGTGGGACAGGGGGCTTGACTGAAGCTTTCTTT	CASSRGTGGLTEAFF
TRBV27	TRBJ1-2	NA	TGTGCCAGCAGTTTTGAAGGGCAGGGGTTTGGCTACACCTTC	CASSFEGQGFGYTF
TRBV9	TRBJ2-1	TRBD2	TGTGCCAGCAGCCCTAGCGGGAGTCTCGATGAGCAGTTCTTC	CASSPSGSLDEQFF
TRBV7-2	TRBJ2-3	NA	TGTGCCAGCAGCTCCCAACATAGCACAGATACGCAGTATTTT	CASSSQHSTDTQYF
TRBV30	TRBJ1-1	NA	TGTGCCTGGAGTGTAATGAGGCAGCCTGTGAACACTGAAGCTTTCTTT	CAWSVMRQPVNTEAFF
TRBV6-5	TRBJ1-2	TRBD1	TGTGCCAGCAGTTCGGGACAGGGCGATGGCTACACCTTC	CASSSGQGDGYTF
TRBV5-5	TRBJ1-4	NA	TGTGCCAGCAGCGTATCGTCGGGGTATAATGAAAAACTGTTTTTT	CASSVSSGYNEKLFF
TRBV20-1	TRBJ2-1	NA	TGCAGTGCCCTGCGGGCCGATGAGCAGTTCTTC	CSALRADEQFF
TRBV5-1	TRBJ1-2	TRBD1	TGCGCCAGCAGTTTTGACAGGGTCTATGGCTACACCTTC	CASSFDRVYGYTF
TRBV10-3	TRBJ1-1	NA	TGTGCCATCAGTGGGCCGACGATGGGAGAGGCTGAAGCTTTCTTT	CAISGPTMGEAEAFF
TRBV18	TRBJ1-2	TRBD1	TGTGCCAGCTCTAACGACAGGGGGGACCTCTATGGCTACACCTTC	CASSNDRGDLYGYTF
TRBV14	TRBJ2-7	NA	TGTGCCAGCAGCCAAGATCCGGTCTACGAGCAGTACTTC	CASSQDPVYEQYF
TRBV4-1	TRBJ2-5	NA	TGCGCCAGCAACCCCCAGGGAGGACGGAGTGGGACCCAGTACTTC	CASNPQGGRSGTQYF
TRBV10-3	TRBJ1-1	TRBD1	TGTGCCATCAGATCAGGGGGGGGGACTAGCATGAACACTGAAGCTTTCTTT	CAIRSGGGTSMNTEAFF
TRBV10-1	TRBJ2-7	TRBD1	TGCGCCAGCAGTGAGGGGGGGACAGGGTTGGCCGAGCAGTACTTC	CASSEGGTGLAEQYF
TRBV10-3	TRBJ2-5	NA	TGTGCCATCAGTGGGACAGAAATGGAGACCCAGTACTTC	CAISGTEMETQYF
TRBV28	TRBJ2-5	TRBD2	TGTGCCAGCAGTTTACTCAGCGGGAGGGGAGAGACCCAGTACTTC	CASSLLSGRGETQYF
TRBV19	TRBJ1-2	TRBD1	TGTGCCAGTAGTAACAGGGGACGCTACGCCTATGGCTACACCTTC	CASSNRGRYAYGYTF
TRBV27	TRBJ1-4	NA	TGTGCCAGCAGTCCAACGACCGGAGCAACTAATGAAAAACTGTTTTTT	CASSPTTGATNEKLFF
TRBV6-5	TRBJ1-2	NA	TGTGCCAGCAGAAGGGGGGGATCCCCGCCCGGCTACACCTTC	CASRRGGSPPGYTF
TRBV4-3	TRBJ2-7	NA	TGCGCCAGCAGCCAAGATTCTGCAGGGACTTACGAGCAGTACTTC	CASSQDSAGTYEQYF
TRBV21-1	TRBJ2-2	NA	TGTGCCAGCACGCTCACGGGGGGCGGGAGGGCAGAAATCGGGGAGCTGTTTTTT	CASTLTGGGRAEIGELFF
TRBV9	TRBJ2-2	TRBD1	TGTGCCAGCAGCCGCGGGACAGGGGGATTGGGGGAGCTGTTTTTT	CASSRGTGGLGELFF
TRBV7-4	TRBJ1-5	NA	TGTGCCAGCAGCTTAATTCCACAGTTTAACAATCAGCCCCAGCATTTT	CASSLIPQFNNQPQHF
TRBV6-5	TRBJ2-7	NA	TGTGCCAGCAGTTACCTGAGCTCCTACGAGCAGTACTTC	CASSYLSSYEQYF
TRBV7-2	TRBJ2-7	TRBD2	TGTGCCAGCAGAATGAAAATAGCGGGAGGGCCGGGCGAGCAGTACTTC	CASRMKIAGGPGEQYF
TRBV28	TRBJ1-5	TRBD1	TGTGCCAGCAGTTCCTCTCTTCCGACAGGGTGGGCCAATCAGCCCCAGCATTTT	CASSSSLPTGWANQPQHF
TRBV4-1	TRBJ1-4	TRBD1	TGCGCCAGCAGCCCCATCGGACAGGCCCAAAATGAAAAACTGTTTTTT	CASSPIGQAQNEKLFF
TRBV7-2	TRBJ1-3	NA	TGTGCCAGCAGGCCTCCGGGGGTACCCTCTGGAAACACCATATATTTT	CASRPPGVPSGNTIYF
TRBV6-1	TRBJ1-5	NA	TGTGCCAGCAGTGAGGGGGAGGGGGTCTATAGCAATCAGCCCCAGCATTTT	CASSEGEGVYSNQPQHF
TRBV19	TRBJ2-1	NA	TGTGCCAGTAGTACCGACGGGAGCTCCTACAATGAGCAGTTCTTC	CASSTDGSSYNEQFF
TRBV6-1	TRBJ1-5	NA	TGTGCCAGCAGTGAAGCAGGCAGGGCCCTTGGGCCCCAGCATTTT	CASSEAGRALGPQHF
TRBV7-2	TRBJ2-2	TRBD2	TGTGCCAGCAGCTTCATACTAGCGGAGAAGGTCGGGGAGCTGTTTTTT	CASSFILAEKVGELFF
TRBV5-4	TRBJ2-3	NA	TGTGCCAGCAGCAGACCCCTGGCGGGATCCACAGATACGCAGTATTTT	CASSRPLAGSTDTQYF
TRBV29-1	TRBJ2-7	TRBD1	TGCAGCGTTGATCCCTATGGTCCGGCCGGGACAGAAGAATACGAGCAGTACTTC	CSVDPYGPAGTEEYEQYF
TRBV9	TRBJ1-1	TRBD1	TGTGCCAGCAGCCCCCGGGGACAGTTGAACACTGAAGCTTTCTTT	CASSPRGQLNTEAFF
TRBV27	TRBJ2-1	NA	TGTGCCAGCGCGCATAACTACAATGAGCAGTTCTTC	CASAHNYNEQFF
TRBV29-1	TRBJ2-1	TRBD2	TGCAGCGTTAAAGGGCGGGGGGGCCAGGGCTCCTACAATGAGCAGTTCTTC	CSVKGRGGQGSYNEQFF
TRBV5-4	TRBJ2-1	TRBD2	TGTGCCAGCTGGGAACTAGCGGGAAAATACAATGAGCAGTTCTTC	CASWELAGKYNEQFF
TRBV18	TRBJ1-2	NA	TGTGCCAGCTCACCACCGGTGAGGGAAAGCTTCTATGGCTACACCTTC	CASSPPVRESFYGYTF
TRBV5-1	TRBJ2-7	NA	TGCGCCAGCAGCCCCCGGGGCTACGAGCAGTACTTC	CASSPRGYEQYF
TRBV10-3	TRBJ1-2	TRBD1	TGTGCCATCAGTGACTTTACAGGGGGCAAGGGTGGCTACACCTTC	CAISDFTGGKGGYTF
TRBV5-4	TRBJ2-7	TRBD1	TGTGCCAGCAGCCGGACAGGGACCTACGAGCAGTACTTC	CASSRTGTYEQYF
TRBV11-3	TRBJ1-3	TRBD1	TGTGCCAGCAGCTCAGGGACAGCTGGAAACACCATATATTTT	CASSSGTAGNTIYF
TRBV5-1	TRBJ2-5	TRBD2	TGCGCCAGCAGCTTGGTCACGGGAGGCTACCAAGAGACCCAGTACTTC	CASSLVTGGYQETQYF
TRBV12-5	TRBJ2-2	NA	TGTGCTAGTGGATCCCAGGCCGGGGAGCTGTTTTTT	CASGSQAGELFF
TRBV29-1	TRBJ2-7	TRBD1	TGCAGCGCCACGACGACTACAGGGGGCGCCGAGCAGTACTTC	CSATTTTGGAEQYF
TRBV2	TRBJ1-4	NA	TGTGCCAGCAGCGACAGCCGCAAAAGTGAAAAACTGTTTTTT	CASSDSRKSEKLFF
TRBV18	TRBJ2-2	NA	TGTGCCAGCTCACCACAAACAGGAAACACCGGGGAGCTGTTTTTT	CASSPQTGNTGELFF
TRBV7-6	TRBJ2-7	TRBD2	TGTGCCAGCACCTTACGGGGGGGGCCTGAAGAGCAGTACTTC	CASTLRGGPEEQYF
TRBV19	TRBJ2-7	NA	TGTGCCAGTAGTATAGATACAAGGGGCGGCGAGCAGTACTTC	CASSIDTRGGEQYF
TRBV28	TRBJ2-7	TRBD2	TGTGCCAGCAGCCTACTAGCGGGAGGGCGTAGTGGAGGAAGACCCTACGAGCAGTACTTC	CASSLLAGGRSGGRPYEQYF
TRBV2	TRBJ1-2	NA	TGTGCCAGCAGTGAAGGTCTTAACTATGGCTACACCTTC	CASSEGLNYGYTF
TRBV28	TRBJ2-7	TRBD1	TGTGCCACCTGTGGGACAGACCCCCTGTTGTACTTC	CATCGTDPLLYF
TRBV9	TRBJ1-3	NA	TGTGCCAGCAGCGGGGAGGGTGGGTCCAGAAACACCATATATTTT	CASSGEGGSRNTIYF
TRBV7-9	TRBJ1-2	TRBD1	TGTGCCAGCAGCTCCTTTACAGGGGGCCGTGGCTACACCTTC	CASSSFTGGRGYTF
TRBV12-5	TRBJ2-7	NA	TGTGCTAGTGGCTATGACAGCCGGGTGAACGAGCAGTACTTC	CASGYDSRVNEQYF
TRBV4-1	TRBJ2-7	NA	TGCGCCAGCAGCCAGGACAGGGAGGGGCCCTACGAGCAGTACTTC	CASSQDREGPYEQYF